Presented here are 15 T cell receptor beta chains from one specimen sequenced in a study of OX40 agonist ivuxolimab in advanced cancers. Generated by immunoSEQ multiplex PCR, the TCRdb table keeps only in-frame clones and is missing some. The data show around 86,000 clones, with approximately 94% seen just once and roughly an eighth held by the top ten. The sample here was CD4+ or CD8+ T cells sorted from blood, taken in a trial of the OX40 agonist ivuxolimab. The receptors stem from an adult with an advanced solid tumor such as melanoma, head and neck, liver or kidney cancer.

The CDR3 DNA reads as TGTGCCAGCAAAACTGGACCGGGACTTGGGAATGAAAAACTGTTTTTT. This sequence encodes CASKTGPGLGNEKLFF. This chain connects TRBV11-2 to TRBJ1-4, with D possibly matching TRBD1 (5 bases). V was clipped by 7 bases and J by 5 bases, with 20 bases between them. The CDR3 has 16 residues. Germline CDR1 reads SGHAT; CDR2 reads FQNNGV.

A single count supports this clone. V gene TRBV4-2 combines with J gene TRBJ2-7, with 9 positions matching TRBD2. The CDR3 totals 17 residues. The V gene's germline CDR1 is LGHNA and CDR2 YNFKEQ. V gave up 0 bases and J gave up 5 bases; unmatched junction bases: 11. CDR3 bases: TGTGCCAGCAGCCAAGAGCAAGCTAGCGGGACCCTCCACGAGCAGTACTTC. Translation gives CASSQEQASGTLHEQYF.

The rearrangement uses TRBV27 and TRBJ2-7; 10 bases fit TRBD2. Per germline, CDR1 MNHEY and CDR2 SMNVEV (reference sequence). The CDR3 sequence is 14 residues long. The ends lost 3 bases at V and 6 bases at J; junction bases unmatched: 5. The CDR3, as DNA: TGTGCCAGCAGTTTTGGCCTAGCGGGAGCCGAGCAGTACTTC. It codes for CASSFGLAGAEQYF.

This chain joins TRBV9 and TRBJ2-4; tentative D call: TRBD1 (6 bases). V was cut by 6 bases and J by 2 bases, with 12 bases left in between. The germline gives CDR1 SGDLS, CDR2 YYNGEE. The CDR3 has 14 residues. Here the CDR3 reads CASNAGAPKNIQYF. CDR3 bases: TGTGCCAGCAACGCAGGGGCGCCCAAAAACATTCAGTACTTC.

The chain is built from TRBV13 and TRBJ1-5, with 7 bases that match TRBD1. CDR1 is PRHDT, CDR2 FYEKMQ, per germline (reference sequence). V was clipped by 0 bases and J by 9 bases; unmatched bases: 5. The length of the CDR3 is 14 residues. The CDR3 nucleotides are TGTGCCAGCAGCTTAGGAAGGGGGCGCGTGCCCCAGCATTTT. This codes for CASSLGRGRVPQHF.

The chain carries TRBV19 and TRBJ2-5; 7 positions agree with TRBD2. The J segment lost 2 bases and the V segment lost 7 bases, leaving 4 bases of the junction unmatched. The CDR3 is 13 amino acids. CDR1 is LNHDA, CDR2 SQIVND, per germline (reference sequence). The CDR3 sequence: CASIGLGQETQYF. CDR3 nucleotide sequence: TGTGCCAGTATCGGACTAGGGCAAGAGACCCAGTACTTC. The full variable domain, with the rest looked up from reference TRBV19 and TRBJ2-5, is DGGITQSPKYLFRKEGQNVTLSCEQNLNHDAMYWYRQDPGQGLRLIYYSQIVNDFQKGDIAEGYSVSREKKESFPLTVTSAQKNPTAFYLCASIGLGQETQYFGPGTRLLVL.

This clone was picked up one time. The chain employs TRBV7-8 and TRBJ1-1; tentative D call: TRBD1 (6 bases). The V end lost 5 bases, the J end lost 4 bases, and 26 bases lay between the germline ends. The CDR3 is 18 residues long. The germline CDR1 and CDR2 sequences are SGHVS and FQNEAQ. The CDR3 nucleotides are TGTGCCAGCAGCCCGGCCGGGGGGGCGAGTGGTTGGGGCACTGAAGCTTTCTTT. Its protein product is CASSPAGGASGWGTEAFF.

This clone was seen more than once but under ten times. The rearrangement links TRBV7-9 to TRBJ1-5, with TRBD1 identical over 8 bases. CDR3 size: 14 residues. With V trimmed by 4 bases and J by 8 bases, 7 bases remained unmatched. Germline V gene lookup returns CDR1 SEHNR and CDR2 FQNEAQ (reference sequence). The DNA for the CDR3 is TGTGCCAGCAGCTCCGGACAGGGCTTGGAGCCCCAGCATTTT. Amino acid sequence: CASSSGQGLEPQHF.

The chain carries TRBV2 and TRBJ2-5, with D unclear. The germline V gene has CDR1 SNHLY and CDR2 FYNNEI. V lost 6 bases and J lost 1, with 15 bases in between. This CDR3 has 15 amino acids. The CDR3 sequence is CASSQYEALQETQYF. The CDR3 bases are TGTGCCAGCAGCCAATATGAAGCCCTCCAAGAGACCCAGTACTTC.

This clone has a single count. The CDR3 nucleotides read TGTGCCAGTAGCCCGACAGGTCGAGGCAATCAGCCCCAGCATTTT. Translation: CASSPTGRGNQPQHF. The chain has TRBV19 and TRBJ1-5, with D maybe TRBD1 (6 bases). Germline V gene lookup returns CDR1 LNHDA and CDR2 SQIVND (reference sequence). The CDR3 runs to 15 residues. Trimming cost V 6 bases and J 2 bases, with 14 bases left between them.

This chain uses TRBV14 with TRBJ2-3; TRBD2 agrees at 9 bases. The CDR3 totals 16 residues. The germline gives CDR1 SGHDN, CDR2 FVKESK. J lost 2 bases, V lost 2 bases, and 5 bases had no gene match. In nucleotides, the CDR3 is TGTGCCAGCAGCCAACTAGCGGGATCTTACACAGATACGCAGTATTTT. Its protein is CASSQLAGSYTDTQYF.

The rearrangement uses TRBV7-9 and TRBJ2-7, with 8 nucleotides matching TRBD1. The CDR3 sequence is 14 residues long. The trim removed 3 bases at V and 3 bases at J, leaving 4 bases unmatched. Germline V gives CDR1 SEHNR, CDR2 FQNEAQ (reference sequence). The DNA for the CDR3 is TGTGCCAGCAGCTTGACAGGGGACCTCTACGAGCAGTACTTC. Amino acids: CASSLTGDLYEQYF.

This clone occurred once. V and J are TRBV28 and TRBJ1-1; TRBD1 matches at 7 bases. V was pared by 6 bases and J by 2 bases, with 12 bases of the junction left unmatched. Germline CDR1 and CDR2: MDHEN and SYDVKM. The CDR3 is 16 residues long. CDR3 sequence reads: CASRLGRGLVNTEAFF. In DNA, the CDR3 is TGTGCCAGCAGGTTGGGCAGGGGGTTAGTAAACACTGAAGCTTTCTTT. The variable domain in full, completed from reference TRBV28 and TRBJ1-1, reads DVKVTQSSRYLVKRTGEKVFLECVQDMDHENMFWYRQDPGLGLRLIYFSYDVKMKEKGDIPEGYSVSREKKERFSLILESASTNQTSMYLCASRLGRGLVNTEAFFGQGTRLTVV.

The CDR3: CASSDRGVSYNEQFF. In DNA, the CDR3 is TGTGCCAGCAGCGACAGGGGCGTCTCCTACAATGAGCAGTTCTTC. The rearrangement joins TRBV9 to TRBJ2-1; TRBD1 agrees at 7 bases. The CDR3 has 15 residues. Looked up from germline, CDR1 is SGDLS and CDR2 is YYNGEE. V lost 3 bases and J lost 0; bases outside the gene matches: 3.

The chain employs TRBV14 and TRBJ2-1; no clear D gene. CDR3 length: 12 amino acids. CDR1 SGHDN and CDR2 FVKESK come from the germline V gene. V was shortened by 5 bases and J by 4 bases, with 6 bases between the two germline ends. CDR3 loop: CASSSHYNEQFF. CDR3 bases: TGTGCCAGCAGCTCCCATTACAATGAGCAGTTCTTC.